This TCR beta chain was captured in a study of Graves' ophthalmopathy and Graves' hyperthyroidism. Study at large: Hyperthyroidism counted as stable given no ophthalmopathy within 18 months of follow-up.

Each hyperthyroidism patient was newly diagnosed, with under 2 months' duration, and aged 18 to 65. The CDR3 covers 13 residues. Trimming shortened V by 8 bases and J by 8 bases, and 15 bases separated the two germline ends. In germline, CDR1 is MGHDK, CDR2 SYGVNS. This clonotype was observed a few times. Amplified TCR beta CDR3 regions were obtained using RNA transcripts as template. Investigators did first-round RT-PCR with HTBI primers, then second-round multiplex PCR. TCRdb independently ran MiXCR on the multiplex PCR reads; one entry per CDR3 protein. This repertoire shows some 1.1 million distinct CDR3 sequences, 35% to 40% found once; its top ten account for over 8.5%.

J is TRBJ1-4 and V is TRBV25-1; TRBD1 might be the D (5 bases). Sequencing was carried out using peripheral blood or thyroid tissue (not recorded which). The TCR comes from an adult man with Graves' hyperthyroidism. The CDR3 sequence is CASPGTGQEKLFF. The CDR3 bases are TGTGCCAGCCCTGGGACCGGGCAAGAAAAACTGTTTTTT.